Presented here are 31 T cell receptor beta chains from one specimen sequenced in a study of kidney transplant recipient with SARS-CoV-2 infection. TCRdb reprocessed the reads via MiXCR and lists one record per CDR3 protein. The sample lists roughly 230,000 distinct CDR3 sequences, about 30% occurring once. The sample here was a blood sample, taken at baseline and on day 111 from a kidney transplant recipient. Source of these receptors: a young adult male patient who had COVID-19 and was a kidney transplant recipient. Some of these T cells may belong to the graft donor.

The chain uses TRBV7-6 and TRBJ1-2; D gene ambiguous. Trimming cost V 5 bases and J 4 bases, with 23 bases left between them. The germline V gene encodes CDR1 SGHVS and CDR2 FNYEAQ. CDR3 length: 17 amino acids. The CDR3: CASSRDSGSRKTYGYTF. In nucleotides, the CDR3 is TGTGCCAGCAGCAGGGATAGTGGATCTCGAAAGACCTATGGCTACACCTTC.

In its sample, this clonotype was seen many times. The J gene is TRBJ2-7, the V gene TRBV10-3; the D gene could be TRBD1 or TRBD2 (5 bases each). CDR3 length equals 13 residues. The V end lost 10 bases, the J end lost 0 bases, and 13 bases lay between the germline ends. Germline lookup yields CDR1 ENHRY and CDR2 SYGVKD. CDR3 in amino acids: CATSGQDSYEQYF. For the CDR3, the DNA is TGTGCCACATCGGGGCAGGACTCCTACGAGCAGTACTTC.

This chain connects TRBV7-7 to TRBJ1-2; D unclear. Germline V lookup: CDR1 SSHAT, CDR2 FNYEAQ (reference sequence). The CDR3 totals 17 residues. Deletions cut 5 bases from V and 4 bases from J, with 23 bases between. CDR3 loop: CASSLLAKCRKTYGYTF. The CDR3 DNA reads as TGTGCCAGCAGCCTACTAGCTAAGTGCCGAAAGACCTATGGCTACACCTTC.

On this clonotype: This could be a read error, since a much larger clone is one nucleotide away. The genes are TRBV29-1 and TRBJ2-1; 9 bases align to TRBD2. Germline CDR1 is SQVTM and CDR2 is ANQGSEA. The CDR3 is 17 amino acids. CDR3 coding DNA: TGCAGCGTTGAAGCCACTAGCGGGTGGAGCTCCTACAATGGGCAGTTCTTC. Translation gives CSVEATSGWSSYNGQFF.

The sample holds a few counts of this clonotype. The chain links TRBV3-1 to TRBJ1-1; no definite D call. CDR1 is LGHDT and CDR2 is YNNKEL in the germline V gene (reference sequence). This CDR3 spans 17 amino acids. Trimming left V 5 bases short and J 4 bases short, with 23 bases between. The CDR3 loop reads CASSKLSPISIRTEAFF. The CDR3, as DNA: TGTGCCAGCAGCAAGCTATCTCCCATTTCAATTCGCACTGAAGCTTTCTTT.

This clonotype was detected many times. The rearrangement uses TRBV6-1 and TRBJ2-2, with D unclear. The CDR3 loop spans 14 amino acids. V lost 2 bases and J lost 6, with 10 bases in between. Germline assignment: CDR1 MNHNS and CDR2 SASEGT. This CDR3 is CASSETLNAGELFF. The CDR3 DNA follows: TGTGCCAGCAGTGAAACCCTGAATGCCGGGGAGCTGTTTTTT.

This clonotype was observed at least ten times. This chain connects TRBV4-3 to TRBJ1-2; no reliable D call. CDR1 LGHNA and CDR2 YSLEER come from the germline V gene. This CDR3 has 17 amino acids. V lost 5 bases and J 4 bases, leaving 23 bases between the germline ends. The CDR3 is CASSIVVGRRKTYGYTF. The CDR3 DNA reads as TGCGCCAGCAGCATCGTCGTAGGACGTCGAAAGACCTATGGCTACACCTTC.

Worth noting for this clonotype: A much larger clone lies a single base off, so this may be a read error. The chain links TRBV12-5 to TRBJ1-2; possible D gene TRBD1, 5 bases. The CDR3 loop spans 17 amino acids. In germline, CDR1 is LGHNT, CDR2 FRNRAP. V was cut by 5 bases and J by 4 bases, with 23 bases left in between. The CDR3 reads CASGLTDLQGKAYGYTF. In DNA form, the CDR3 reads TGTGCTAGTGGTCTTACAGATTTGCAGGGAAAGGCCTATGGCTACACCTTC.

With regard to this clonotype: It may be a read error: a sequence one base away is much more abundant. The CDR3 end shows no conserved phenylalanine or tryptophan, and so a read error is likely. CDR3 bases: TGTGCCAGTAGGAAGCAATCCCTAGGGCCCCAGCATCTT. Translated: CASRKQSLGPQHL. The rearrangement joins TRBV19 to TRBJ1-5, with D unclear. The length of the CDR3 is 13 residues. Germline V gene sequence: CDR1 LNHDA, CDR2 SQIVND (reference sequence). Trimming removed 6 bases from V and 9 bases from J, with 15 bases in between.

This clonotype was observed at least ten times. Here the CDR3 reads CASSLYGGRGTGELFF. The DNA for the CDR3 is TGTGCCAGCAGTTTATACGGCGGGAGGGGCACCGGGGAGCTGTTTTTT. The chain carries TRBV28 and TRBJ2-2; 9 bases map to TRBD2. This CDR3 is built from 16 residues. From germline, CDR1 is MDHEN and CDR2 SYDVKM. The ends lost 1 base at V and 4 bases at J; junction bases unmatched: 4.

Comments on this clonotype: A read error may be the cause here, since a much bigger clone is one base away. The chain employs TRBV28 and TRBJ2-4; D is undetermined. The CDR3 sequence is 14 residues long. Germline CDR1 reads MDHEN; CDR2 reads SYDVKM. This CDR3 is CAGRKRLAKNIQYF. CDR3 nucleotide sequence: TGTGCCGGCAGGAAAAGGCTAGCCAAAAACATTCAGTACTTC.

To note about this clonotype: A much larger clone sits a single nucleotide away, making a read error possible. V and J are TRBV4-1 and TRBJ1-2; weak D call: TRBD1 (6 bases). Germline-derived CDR1 and CDR2 are MGHRA and YSYEKL. The CDR3 totals 16 residues. The V and J ends lost 4 bases and 7 bases respectively, with 22 bases between them. In nucleotides, the CDR3 is TGCGCCAGCAGCCGAGAGGGGACAAGGGTAGCCCGTGGCTACACCTTC. It yields the protein CASSREGTRVARGYTF.

Regarding this clonotype: A read error may explain this, as a much larger clone is one base away. The CDR3 carries no conserved terminal phenylalanine or tryptophan, so it likely arises from a read error. This chain links TRBV6-5 with TRBJ2-3, with TRBD2 matching over 7 bases. From germline, CDR1 is MNHEY and CDR2 SVGAGI. CDR3 length: 14 amino acids. CDR3 sequence (DNA): TGTGCCAGCAGCTACTCGGGGGGAGTAGGGACGCAGTATCTT. Amino acid sequence: CASSYSGGVGTQYL.

This clonotype is a singleton in its sample. This may stem from a read error, because a much larger clone lies one nucleotide away. This rearrangement joins TRBV6-4 to TRBJ1-1; TRBD1 might be the D (6 bases). CDR1 MRHNA and CDR2 SNTAGT come from the germline V gene. The CDR3 is made up of 12 amino acids. CDR3 sequence reads: CTSSALDSEAFF. The CDR3 DNA sequence: TGTACCAGCAGTGCCTTGGACAGTGAAGCTTTCTTT.

This clonotype was recorded at least ten times. The rearrangement joins TRBV4-3 to TRBJ1-2; no reliable D call. V shed 5 bases and J shed 4 bases, with 23 bases lying between them. This CDR3 has 17 amino acids. Germline V lookup: CDR1 LGHNA, CDR2 YSLEER. The CDR3 coding sequence is TGCGCCAGCAGCATTATGGTAGGACGTCGAAAGACCTATGGCTACACCTTC. Protein: CASSIMVGRRKTYGYTF.

There are many counts of this clonotype. The CDR3 sequence is CASSPRSGELFF. The DNA of the CDR3 is TGTGCCAGCAGCCCGCGGTCCGGGGAGCTGTTTTTT. The gene calls are TRBV2 and TRBJ2-2; D gene uncertain. V lost 6 bases and J lost 6, with 8 bases in between. There are 12 residues in the CDR3. CDR1 and CDR2 (germline): SNHLY, FYNNEI. The full variable domain, rest sourced from reference TRBV2 and TRBJ2-2, is EPEVTQTPSHQVTQMGQEVILRCVPISNHLYFYWYRQILGQKVEFLVSFYNNEISEKSEIFDDQFSVERPDGSNFTLKIRSTKLEDSAMYFCASSPRSGELFFGEGSRLTVL.

This clonotype was seen repeatedly, ten times or more. This chain connects TRBV6-5 to TRBJ1-2, with 7 nucleotides matching TRBD1. CDR3 length equals 16 residues. V lost 7 bases, J lost 2 bases, and 13 bases stayed unmatched. Germline CDR1 is MNHEY and CDR2 is SVGAGI. CDR3 sequence reads: CASTSNTGQTNYGYTF. CDR3 DNA sequence: TGTGCCAGCACCAGTAACACGGGACAGACGAACTATGGCTACACCTTC.

This clonotype was observed at least ten times. This rearrangement joins TRBV4-1 to TRBJ2-1; D gene ambiguous. CDR3 size: 12 residues. Trimming removed 1 base at V and 10 bases at J, with 8 bases between. The germline V gene encodes CDR1 MGHRA and CDR2 YSYEKL. CDR3 bases: TGCGCCAGCAGCCAAGGAAAAGGGGAGCAGTTCTTC. This sequence encodes CASSQGKGEQFF.

This clonotype was detected many times. The CDR3 coding sequence is TGTGCCAGCTACCGATGTCATCCACGAAAGACCTATGGCTACACCTTC. Translated: CASYRCHPRKTYGYTF. The V and J genes are TRBV5-8 and TRBJ1-2; unclear D gene. The CDR3 is 16 amino acids. CDR1 and CDR2 from the germline V gene are SGHTS and YDEGEE. Deletions cut 7 bases from V and 4 bases from J, with 23 bases between.

Worth noting for this clonotype: A much larger clonotype is one base distant, so this may be a read error. The rearrangement links TRBV20-1 to TRBJ1-5; D unresolved. Germline CDR1 is DFQATT and CDR2 is SNEGSKA (reference sequence). The CDR3 extends over 14 amino acids. CDR3 protein: CSARDQTDNQHQHF. CDR3 nucleotides: TGCAGTGCTAGAGATCAGACCGACAATCAGCACCAGCATTTT.

Only one count was recorded for this clonotype. This may be a read error: a much more frequent sequence differs by one nucleotide. The rearrangement links TRBV29-1 to TRBJ2-6; D call uncertain. CDR1 is SQVTM and CDR2 is ANQGSEA in the germline V gene. This CDR3 has 13 residues. The CDR3 is CSIDIPGANVLTF. Here the CDR3 DNA reads TGCAGCATTGATATACCTGGGGCCAACGTCCTGACTTTC.

As concerns this clonotype: A read error may explain this, as a much larger clone is one base away. This chain connects TRBV19 to TRBJ1-2; no clear D. CDR1 and CDR2 from the germline V gene are LNHDA and SQIVND (reference sequence). The CDR3 is 17 residues long. The V and J ends lost 5 bases and 4 bases respectively, with 23 bases between them. The CDR3 region has the DNA TGTGCCAGTAGTGCGCAAGGGATAAATCGAAAGACCTATGGCTACACCTTC. It encodes CASSAQGINRKTYGYTF.

Comment on this clonotype: It may be a read error: a sequence one base away is much more abundant. The J gene is TRBJ2-5, the V gene TRBV3-1; D might be TRBD2 (5 bases). Germline V gives CDR1 LGHDT, CDR2 YNNKEL (reference sequence). The CDR3 length is 15 residues. The CDR3 DNA reads as TGTGCCAGCAGCCAGGACTTATCGGTAGAGCGGACCCAGCACTTC. This translates into CASSQDLSVERTQHF.

This clonotype showed up many times. This chain links TRBV2 with TRBJ2-7, with TRBD1 identical over 9 bases. The germline V gene encodes CDR1 SNHLY and CDR2 FYNNEI. V shed 8 bases and J 5 bases; nucleotides not matched to a gene: 7. This CDR3 has 13 residues. The CDR3, as DNA: TGTGCCAGCGGGTACAGGGGGCGTAACGAGCAGTACTTC. This translates into CASGYRGRNEQYF.

The chain is built from TRBV7-6 and TRBJ1-1; 8 bases fit TRBD1. The ends lost 5 bases at V and 1 base at J; junction bases unmatched: 6. Germline loops: CDR1 SGHVS, CDR2 FNYEAQ. This CDR3 has 15 residues. The CDR3 sequence is CASSIRQGPNTEAFF. The CDR3 DNA sequence: TGTGCCAGCAGCATCCGACAGGGGCCGAACACTGAAGCTTTCTTT.

At least ten counts were recorded for this clonotype. The chain has TRBV20-1 and TRBJ1-6; TRBD1 might be the D (5 bases). This CDR3 is 12 amino acids long. The V gene lost 6 bases and the J gene lost 8 bases, with 11 bases spanning the gap. Germline CDR1 and CDR2: DFQATT and SNEGSKA (reference sequence). The CDR3 here is CSAGAGDSPLHF. DNA for the CDR3: TGCAGTGCCGGAGCGGGGGATTCACCCCTCCACTTT.

Many counts were recorded for this clonotype. This rearrangement joins TRBV9 to TRBJ2-2; D may be TRBD1 (6 bases). CDR3 length: 16 amino acids. Germline values: CDR1 SGDLS, CDR2 YYNGEE. V shed 3 bases and J shed 3 bases, with 15 bases lying between them. CDR3 in amino acids: CASSAAGVRYTGELFF. CDR3 sequence (DNA): TGTGCCAGCAGCGCAGCAGGGGTAAGGTACACCGGGGAGCTGTTTTTT. The full variable domain, in which reference TRBV9 and TRBJ2-2 provide the parts outside the CDR3, is DSGVTQTPKHLITATGQRVTLRCSPRSGDLSVYWYQQSLDQGLQFLIQYYNGEERAKGNILERFSAQQFPDLHSELNLSSLELGDSALYFCASSAAGVRYTGELFFGEGSRLTVL.

There are many counts of this clonotype. The V and J genes are TRBV7-2 and TRBJ2-2; D ambiguous. Germline-derived CDR1 and CDR2 are SGHTA and FQGNSA. Trimming cost V 5 bases and J 4 bases, with 11 bases left between them. The CDR3 totals 14 residues. Here the CDR3 reads CASSAGSLTGELFF. Here the CDR3 DNA reads TGTGCCAGCAGCGCCGGGTCTCTCACCGGGGAGCTGTTTTTT.

This clonotype was picked up many times. This chain connects TRBV6-5 to TRBJ1-1; 7 bases fit TRBD1. The CDR3 extends over 14 amino acids. CDR1 MNHEY and CDR2 SVGAGI come from the germline V gene. V shed 7 bases, J shed 7 bases, and the junction held 12 bases outside the gene matches. CDR3 in DNA: TGTGCCAGCAAAAAGACAGGGTCCAGGTTTGAAGCTTTCTTT. Translating gives CASKKTGSRFEAFF.

This clonotype was observed a few times. The V and J genes are TRBV6-9 and TRBJ1-2; D gene unclear. V dropped 5 bases and J dropped 4 bases, with 23 bases sitting between them. This CDR3 is 17 amino acids long. Germline CDR1 and CDR2: MNHGY and SVAAGI. The CDR3 loop reads CASSNLAPYGKTYGYTF. CDR3 coding DNA: TGTGCCAGCAGTAACTTGGCGCCTTACGGAAAGACCTATGGCTACACCTTC.

A remark on this clonotype: This may arise from a read error, as a much more abundant clone is one base away. This rearrangement joins TRBV19 to TRBJ1-5; D is possibly TRBD1 (6 bases). Between the trimmed V and J ends, which lost 11 bases and 6 bases, there was a span of 17 bases. This CDR3 contains 13 residues. Germline V gene sequence: CDR1 LNHDA, CDR2 SQIVND (reference sequence). Here the CDR3 reads CAGTDGGRQPQHF. The DNA of the CDR3 is TGTGCCGGTACCGATGGGGGGCGTCAGCCCCAGCATTTT.